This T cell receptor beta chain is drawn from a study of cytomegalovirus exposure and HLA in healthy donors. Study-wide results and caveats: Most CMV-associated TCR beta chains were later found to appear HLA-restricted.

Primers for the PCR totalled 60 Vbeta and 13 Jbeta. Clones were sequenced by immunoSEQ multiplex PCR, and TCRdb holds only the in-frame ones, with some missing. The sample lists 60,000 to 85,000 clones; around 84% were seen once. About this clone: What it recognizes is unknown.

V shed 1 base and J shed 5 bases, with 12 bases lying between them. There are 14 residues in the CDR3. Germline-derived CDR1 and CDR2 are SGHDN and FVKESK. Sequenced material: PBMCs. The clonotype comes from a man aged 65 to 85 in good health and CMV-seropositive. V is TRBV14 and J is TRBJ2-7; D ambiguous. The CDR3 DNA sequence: TGTGCCAGCAGCCAAGCTAACAGCCGGAACGAGCAGTACTTC. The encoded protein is CASSQANSRNEQYF.